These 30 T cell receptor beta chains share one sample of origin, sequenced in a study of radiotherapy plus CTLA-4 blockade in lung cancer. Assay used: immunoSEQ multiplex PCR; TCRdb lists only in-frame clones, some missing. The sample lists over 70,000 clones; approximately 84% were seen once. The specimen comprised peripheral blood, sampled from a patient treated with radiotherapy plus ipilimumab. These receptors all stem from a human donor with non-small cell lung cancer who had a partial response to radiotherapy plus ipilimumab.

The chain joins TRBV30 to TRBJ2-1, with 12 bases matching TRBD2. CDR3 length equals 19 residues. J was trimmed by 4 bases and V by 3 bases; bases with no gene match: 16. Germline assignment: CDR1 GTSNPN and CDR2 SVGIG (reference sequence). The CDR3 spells CAWRKGTSGQRGGYNEQFF. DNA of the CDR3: TGTGCCTGGAGGAAAGGGACTAGCGGGCAGAGAGGTGGTTACAATGAGCAGTTCTTC. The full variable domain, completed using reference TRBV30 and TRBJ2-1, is SQTIHQWPATLVQPVGSPLSLECTVEGTSNPNLYWYRQAAGRGLQLLFYSVGIGQISSEVPQNLSASRPQDRQFILSSKKLLLSDSGFYLCAWRKGTSGQRGGYNEQFFGPGTRLTVL.

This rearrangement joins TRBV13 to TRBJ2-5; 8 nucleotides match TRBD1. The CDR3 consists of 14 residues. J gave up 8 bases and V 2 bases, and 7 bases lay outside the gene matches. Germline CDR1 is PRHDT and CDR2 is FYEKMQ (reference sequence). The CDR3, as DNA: TGTGCCAGCAGCTTACAGGGGGCGCCGGGTACCCAGTACTTC. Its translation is CASSLQGAPGTQYF.

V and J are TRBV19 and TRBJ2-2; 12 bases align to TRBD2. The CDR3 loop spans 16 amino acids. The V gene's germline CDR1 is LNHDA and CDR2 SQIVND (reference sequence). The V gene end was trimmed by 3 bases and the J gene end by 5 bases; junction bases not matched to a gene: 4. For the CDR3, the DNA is TGTGCCAGTAGTATTTCTAGCGGGAGGGTTACCGGGGAGCTGTTTTTT. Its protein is CASSISSGRVTGELFF.

The CDR3 loop is CASSLGIAGQETQYF. In nucleotides, the CDR3 is TGCGCCAGCAGCTTAGGAATAGCTGGGCAAGAGACCCAGTACTTC. V is TRBV5-1 and J is TRBJ2-5; unclear D gene. Looked up from germline, CDR1 is SGHRS and CDR2 is YFSETQ. The ends were cut back, 2 bases at V and 2 bases at J, with 13 bases in the middle. The length of the CDR3 is 15 residues.

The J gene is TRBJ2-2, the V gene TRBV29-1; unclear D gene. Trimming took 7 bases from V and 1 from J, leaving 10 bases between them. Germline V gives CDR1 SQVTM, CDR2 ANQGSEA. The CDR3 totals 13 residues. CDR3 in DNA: TGCAGCGATGAGCAGTTGAACACCGGGGAGCTGTTTTTT. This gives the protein CSDEQLNTGELFF.

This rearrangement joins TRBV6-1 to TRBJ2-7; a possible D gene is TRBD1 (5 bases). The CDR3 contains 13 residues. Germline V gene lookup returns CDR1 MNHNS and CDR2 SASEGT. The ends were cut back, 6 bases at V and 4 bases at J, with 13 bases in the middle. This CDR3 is CASSQTDFYEQYV. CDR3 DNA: TGTGCCAGCAGCCAGACAGATTTTTACGAGCAGTACGTC.

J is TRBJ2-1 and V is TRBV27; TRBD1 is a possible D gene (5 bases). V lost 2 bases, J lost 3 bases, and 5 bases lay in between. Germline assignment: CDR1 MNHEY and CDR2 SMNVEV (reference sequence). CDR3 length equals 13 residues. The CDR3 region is CASSLDSYNEQFF. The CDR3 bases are TGTGCCAGCAGTTTAGACAGCTACAATGAGCAGTTCTTC.

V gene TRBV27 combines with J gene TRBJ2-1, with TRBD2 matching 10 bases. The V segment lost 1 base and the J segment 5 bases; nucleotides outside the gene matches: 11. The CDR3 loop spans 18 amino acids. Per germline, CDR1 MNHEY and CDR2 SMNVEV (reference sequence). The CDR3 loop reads CASSLFSPPSGRNNEQFF. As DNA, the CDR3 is TGTGCCAGCAGTTTATTTTCTCCCCCTAGCGGGAGAAACAATGAGCAGTTCTTC.

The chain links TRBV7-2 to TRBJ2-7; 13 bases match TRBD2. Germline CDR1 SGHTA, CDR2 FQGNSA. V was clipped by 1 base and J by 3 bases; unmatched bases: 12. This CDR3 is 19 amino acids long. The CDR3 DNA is TGTGCCAGCAGCTTAGGTATGACTAGCGGGAGGATGGGGAACTACGAGCAGTACGTC. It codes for CASSLGMTSGRMGNYEQYV.

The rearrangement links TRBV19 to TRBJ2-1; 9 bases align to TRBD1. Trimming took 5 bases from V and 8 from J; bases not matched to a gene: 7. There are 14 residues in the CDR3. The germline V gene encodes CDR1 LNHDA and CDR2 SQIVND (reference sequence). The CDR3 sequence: CASSAWDRAYEQFF. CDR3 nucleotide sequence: TGTGCCAGTAGTGCCTGGGACAGGGCATATGAGCAGTTCTTC.

CDR3 in DNA: TGCAGCGTTGATTCTAGCGGCTTACCCTACAATGAGCAGTTCTTC. It is translated as CSVDSSGLPYNEQFF. The chain is built from TRBV29-1 and TRBJ2-1, with 7 bases that match TRBD2. The CDR3 contains 15 residues. V was clipped by 3 bases and J by 2 bases; unmatched bases: 7. Germline V gene data show CDR1 as SQVTM and CDR2 as ANQGSEA.

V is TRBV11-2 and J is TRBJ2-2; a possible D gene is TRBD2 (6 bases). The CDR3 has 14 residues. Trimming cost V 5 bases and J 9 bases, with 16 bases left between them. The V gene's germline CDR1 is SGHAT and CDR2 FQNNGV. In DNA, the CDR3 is TGTGCCAGCAGCCGGACTGGAGGGCCCTGGGAGCTGTTTTTT. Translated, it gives CASSRTGGPWELFF.

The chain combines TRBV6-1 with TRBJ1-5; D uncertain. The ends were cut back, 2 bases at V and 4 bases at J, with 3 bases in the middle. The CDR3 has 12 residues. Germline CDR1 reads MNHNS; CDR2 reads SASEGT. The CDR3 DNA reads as TGTGCCAGCAGTGAACGGAATCAGCCCCAGCATTTT. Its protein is CASSERNQPQHF.

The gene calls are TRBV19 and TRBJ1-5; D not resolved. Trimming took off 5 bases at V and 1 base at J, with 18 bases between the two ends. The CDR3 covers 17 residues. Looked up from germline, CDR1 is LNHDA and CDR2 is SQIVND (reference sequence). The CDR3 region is CASSFAGGGMSNQPQHF. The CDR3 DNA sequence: TGTGCCAGTAGTTTTGCGGGTGGAGGGATGAGCAATCAGCCCCAGCATTTT.

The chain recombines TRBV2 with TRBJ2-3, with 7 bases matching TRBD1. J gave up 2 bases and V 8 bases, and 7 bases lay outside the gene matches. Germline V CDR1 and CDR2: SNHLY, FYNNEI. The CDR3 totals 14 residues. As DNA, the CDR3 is TGTGCCAGCGAGGCAGGGACAGTCACAGATACGCAGTATTTT. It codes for CASEAGTVTDTQYF.

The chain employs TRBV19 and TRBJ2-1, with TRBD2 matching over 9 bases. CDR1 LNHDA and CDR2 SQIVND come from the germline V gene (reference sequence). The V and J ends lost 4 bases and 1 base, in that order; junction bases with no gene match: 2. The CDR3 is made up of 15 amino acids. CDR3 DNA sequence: TGTGCCAGTAGTAGGACTAGCGATTCCTACAATGAGCAGTTCTTC. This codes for CASSRTSDSYNEQFF.

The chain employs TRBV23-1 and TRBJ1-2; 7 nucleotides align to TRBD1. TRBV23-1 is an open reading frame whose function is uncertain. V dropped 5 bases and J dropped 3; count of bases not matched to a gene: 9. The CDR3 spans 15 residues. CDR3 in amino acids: CASSAHRGRDYGYTF. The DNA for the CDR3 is TGCGCCAGCAGTGCCCACAGGGGTAGGGACTATGGCTACACCTTC.

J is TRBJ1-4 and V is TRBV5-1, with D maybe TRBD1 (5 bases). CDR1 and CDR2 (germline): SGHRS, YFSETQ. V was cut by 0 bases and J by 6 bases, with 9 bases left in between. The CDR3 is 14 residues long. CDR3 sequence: CASSLVGGDEKLFF. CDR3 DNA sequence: TGCGCCAGCAGCTTGGTGGGGGGAGATGAAAAACTGTTTTTT.

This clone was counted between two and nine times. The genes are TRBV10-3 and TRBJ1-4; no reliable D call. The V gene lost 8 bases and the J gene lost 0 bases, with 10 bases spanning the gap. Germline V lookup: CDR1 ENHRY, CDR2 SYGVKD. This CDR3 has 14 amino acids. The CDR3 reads CAIRAGTTNEKLFF. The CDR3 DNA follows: TGTGCCATCCGTGCGGGAACAACTAATGAAAAACTGTTTTTT.

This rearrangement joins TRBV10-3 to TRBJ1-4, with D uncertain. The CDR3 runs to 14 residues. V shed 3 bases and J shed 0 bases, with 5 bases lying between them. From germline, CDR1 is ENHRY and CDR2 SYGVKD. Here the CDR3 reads CAISDLATNEKLFF. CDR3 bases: TGTGCCATCAGTGATCTAGCAACTAATGAAAAACTGTTTTTT.

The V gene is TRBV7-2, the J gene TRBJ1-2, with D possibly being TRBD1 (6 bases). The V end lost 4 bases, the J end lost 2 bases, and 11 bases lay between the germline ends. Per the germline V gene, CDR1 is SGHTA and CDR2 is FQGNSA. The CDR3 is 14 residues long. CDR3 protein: CASSSTRGNYGYTF. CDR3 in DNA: TGTGCCAGCAGCTCGACCAGGGGAAACTATGGCTACACCTTC.

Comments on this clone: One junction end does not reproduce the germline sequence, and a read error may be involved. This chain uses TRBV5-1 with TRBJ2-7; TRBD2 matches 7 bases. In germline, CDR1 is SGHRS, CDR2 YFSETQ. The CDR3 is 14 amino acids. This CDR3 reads CASSSGTISYEQCF. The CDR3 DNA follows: TGCGCCAGCAGCTCCGGGACTATCTCCTACGAGCAGTGCTTC.

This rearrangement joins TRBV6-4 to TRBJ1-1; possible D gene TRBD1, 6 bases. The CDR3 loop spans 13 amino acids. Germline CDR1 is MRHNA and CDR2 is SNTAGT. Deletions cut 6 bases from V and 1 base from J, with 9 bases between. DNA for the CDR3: TGTGCCAGCAGGGACAGCGAGAACACTGAAGCTTTCTTT. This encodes CASRDSENTEAFF.

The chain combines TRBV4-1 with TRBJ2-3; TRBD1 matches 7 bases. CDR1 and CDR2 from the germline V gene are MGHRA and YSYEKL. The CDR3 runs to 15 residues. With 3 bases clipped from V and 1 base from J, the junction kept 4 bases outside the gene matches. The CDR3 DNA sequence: TGCGCCAGCAGCCATTCAGGACAGGGCACAGATACGCAGTATTTT. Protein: CASSHSGQGTDTQYF.

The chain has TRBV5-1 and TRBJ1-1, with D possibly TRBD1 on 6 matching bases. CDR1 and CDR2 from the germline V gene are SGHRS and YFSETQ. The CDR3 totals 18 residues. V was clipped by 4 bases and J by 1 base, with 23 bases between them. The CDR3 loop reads CASSPLMYRVRTNTEAFF. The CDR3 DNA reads TGCGCCAGCAGCCCCCTAATGTACAGGGTCCGGACGAACACTGAAGCTTTCTTT.

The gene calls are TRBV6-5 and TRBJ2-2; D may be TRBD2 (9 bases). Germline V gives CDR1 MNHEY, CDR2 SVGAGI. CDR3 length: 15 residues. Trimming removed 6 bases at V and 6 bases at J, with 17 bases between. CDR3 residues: CASRQGGLAPGELFF. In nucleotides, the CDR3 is TGTGCCAGCAGACAGGGGGGACTAGCCCCCGGGGAGCTGTTTTTT.

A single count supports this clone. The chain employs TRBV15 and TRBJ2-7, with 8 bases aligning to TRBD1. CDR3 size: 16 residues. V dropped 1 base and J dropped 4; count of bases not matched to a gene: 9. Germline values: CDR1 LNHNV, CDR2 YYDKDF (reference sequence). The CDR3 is CATSRVSAGGRYEQYV. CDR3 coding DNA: TGTGCCACCAGCAGAGTCTCGGCAGGGGGCCGTTACGAGCAGTACGTC.

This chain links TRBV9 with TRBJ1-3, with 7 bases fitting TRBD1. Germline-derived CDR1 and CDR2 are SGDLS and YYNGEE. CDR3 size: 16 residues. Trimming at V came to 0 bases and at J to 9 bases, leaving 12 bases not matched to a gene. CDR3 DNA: TGTGCCAGCAGCGTAGCTGGAGGAGGGGGCGTAGGCACCATATATTTT. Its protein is CASSVAGGGGVGTIYF.

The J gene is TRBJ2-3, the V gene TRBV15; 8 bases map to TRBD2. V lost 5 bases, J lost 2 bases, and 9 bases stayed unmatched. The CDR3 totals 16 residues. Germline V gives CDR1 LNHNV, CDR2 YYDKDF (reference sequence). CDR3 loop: CATSPGLAGTTDTQYF. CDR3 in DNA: TGTGCCACCAGCCCCGGGCTAGCGGGCACCACAGATACGCAGTATTTT. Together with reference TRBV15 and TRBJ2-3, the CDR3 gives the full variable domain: DAMVIQNPRYQVTQFGKPVTLSCSQTLNHNVMYWYQQKSSQAPKLLFHYYDKDFNNEADTPDNFQSRRPNTSFCFLDIRSPGLGDTAMYLCATSPGLAGTTDTQYFGPGTRLTVL.

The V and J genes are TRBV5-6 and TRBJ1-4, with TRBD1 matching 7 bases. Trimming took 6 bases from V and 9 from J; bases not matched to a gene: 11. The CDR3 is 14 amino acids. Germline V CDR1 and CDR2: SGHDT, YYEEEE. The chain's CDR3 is CASTGTEHFKKLFF. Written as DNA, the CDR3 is TGTGCCAGCACCGGGACAGAGCACTTTAAAAAACTGTTTTTT.